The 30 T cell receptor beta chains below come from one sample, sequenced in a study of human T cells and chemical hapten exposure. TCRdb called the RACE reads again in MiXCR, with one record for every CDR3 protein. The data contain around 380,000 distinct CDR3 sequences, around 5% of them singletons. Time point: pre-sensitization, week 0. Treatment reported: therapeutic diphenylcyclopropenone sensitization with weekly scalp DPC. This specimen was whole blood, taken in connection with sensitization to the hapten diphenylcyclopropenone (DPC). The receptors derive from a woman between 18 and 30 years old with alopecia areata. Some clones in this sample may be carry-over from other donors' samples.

The CDR3 protein is CASSLAQGQETQYF. Written as DNA, the CDR3 is TGCGCCAGCAGCTTGGCCCAGGGACAAGAGACCCAGTACTTC. This rearrangement joins TRBV5-1 to TRBJ2-5, with a tentative D call TRBD1 (5 bases). Germline V CDR1 and CDR2: SGHRS, YFSETQ. V lost 0 bases and J lost 2, with 8 bases in between. This CDR3 contains 14 residues.

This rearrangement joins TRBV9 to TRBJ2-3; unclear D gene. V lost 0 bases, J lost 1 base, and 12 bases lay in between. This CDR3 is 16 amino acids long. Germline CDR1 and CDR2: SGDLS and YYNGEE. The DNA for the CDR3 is TGTGCCAGCAGCGTAGCTCTGGGGTACGGCACAGATACGCAGTATTTT. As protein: CASSVALGYGTDTQYF.

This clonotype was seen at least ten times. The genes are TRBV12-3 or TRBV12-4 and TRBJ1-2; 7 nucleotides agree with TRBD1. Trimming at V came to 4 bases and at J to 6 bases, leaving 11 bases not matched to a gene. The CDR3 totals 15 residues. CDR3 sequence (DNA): TGTGCCAGCAGTTCCCGACAGGGAGACCGGGATGGCTACACCTTC. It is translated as CASSSRQGDRDGYTF.

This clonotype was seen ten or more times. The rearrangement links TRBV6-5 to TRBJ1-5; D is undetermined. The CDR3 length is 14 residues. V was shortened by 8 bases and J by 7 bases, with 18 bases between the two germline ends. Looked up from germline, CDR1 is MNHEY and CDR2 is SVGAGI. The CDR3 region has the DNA TGTGCCAGCGGGTTCCCTTGGGATGGCCAGCCCCAGCATTTT. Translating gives CASGFPWDGQPQHF.

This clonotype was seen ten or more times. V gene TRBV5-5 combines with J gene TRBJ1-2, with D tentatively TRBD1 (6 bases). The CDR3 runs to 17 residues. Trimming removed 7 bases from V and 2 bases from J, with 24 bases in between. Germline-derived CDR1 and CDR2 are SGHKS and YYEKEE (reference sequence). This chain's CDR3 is CASRRGLEATLNYGYTF. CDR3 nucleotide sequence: TGTGCCAGCCGCCGGGGGCTAGAGGCTACCCTAAACTATGGCTACACCTTC.

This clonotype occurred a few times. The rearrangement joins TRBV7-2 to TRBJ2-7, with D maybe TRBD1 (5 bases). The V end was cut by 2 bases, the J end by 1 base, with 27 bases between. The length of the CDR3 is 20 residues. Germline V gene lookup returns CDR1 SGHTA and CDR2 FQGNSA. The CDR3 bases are TGTGCCAGCAGCTTAATTTCGGGCAGGGAAGGTAGTATTGGATCCTACGAGCAGTACTTC. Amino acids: CASSLISGREGSIGSYEQYF.

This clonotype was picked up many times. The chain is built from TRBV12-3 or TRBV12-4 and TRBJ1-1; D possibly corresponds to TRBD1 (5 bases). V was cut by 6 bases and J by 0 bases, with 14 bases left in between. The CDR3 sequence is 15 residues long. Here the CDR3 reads CASSPRTQLNTEAFF. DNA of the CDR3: TGTGCCAGCAGCCCGCGGACACAATTGAACACTGAAGCTTTCTTT.

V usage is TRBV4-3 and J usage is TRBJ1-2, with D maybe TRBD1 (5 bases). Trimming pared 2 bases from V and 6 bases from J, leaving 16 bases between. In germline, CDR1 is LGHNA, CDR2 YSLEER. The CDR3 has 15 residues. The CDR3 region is CASSQLAGRGDGYTF. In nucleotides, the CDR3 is TGCGCCAGCAGCCAACTCGCCGGTAGGGGAGATGGCTACACCTTC.

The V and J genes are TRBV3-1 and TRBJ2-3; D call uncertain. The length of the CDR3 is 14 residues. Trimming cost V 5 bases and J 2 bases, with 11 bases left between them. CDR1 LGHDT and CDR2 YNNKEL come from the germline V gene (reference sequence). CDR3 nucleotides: TGTGCCAGCAGCAAAACAACTTTCACAGATACGCAGTATTTT. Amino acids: CASSKTTFTDTQYF.

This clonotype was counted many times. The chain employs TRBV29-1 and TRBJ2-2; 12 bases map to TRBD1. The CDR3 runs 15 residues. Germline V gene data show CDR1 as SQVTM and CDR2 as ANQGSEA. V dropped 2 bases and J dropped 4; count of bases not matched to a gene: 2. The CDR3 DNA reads TGCAGCGTTGAATTGGGACAGGGGGCCACCGGGGAGCTGTTTTTT. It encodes CSVELGQGATGELFF.

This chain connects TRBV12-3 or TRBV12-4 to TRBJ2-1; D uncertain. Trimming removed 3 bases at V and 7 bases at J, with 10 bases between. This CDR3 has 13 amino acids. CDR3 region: CASSFGISNEQFF. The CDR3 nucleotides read TGTGCCAGCAGTTTTGGGATATCAAATGAGCAGTTCTTC.

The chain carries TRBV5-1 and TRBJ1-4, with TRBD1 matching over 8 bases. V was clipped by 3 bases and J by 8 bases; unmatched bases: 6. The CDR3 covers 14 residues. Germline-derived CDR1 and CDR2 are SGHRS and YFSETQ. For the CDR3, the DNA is TGCGCCAGCAGCTACGACAGGGGAGGAGAAAAACTGTTTTTT. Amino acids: CASSYDRGGEKLFF.

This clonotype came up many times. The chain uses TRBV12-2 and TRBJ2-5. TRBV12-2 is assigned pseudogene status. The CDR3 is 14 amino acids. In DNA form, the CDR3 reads TGTGCAAGTCGCTTAATCCGCGGCCAGAGGACCCAGTACTTC. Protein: CASRLIRGQRTQYF.

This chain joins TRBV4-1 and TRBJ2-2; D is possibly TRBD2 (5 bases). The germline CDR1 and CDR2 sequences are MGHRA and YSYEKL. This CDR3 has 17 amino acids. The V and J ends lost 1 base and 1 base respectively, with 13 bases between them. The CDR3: CASSQVRAGLNTGELFF. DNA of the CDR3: TGCGCCAGCAGCCAAGTTCGTGCGGGCTTGAACACCGGGGAGCTGTTTTTT.

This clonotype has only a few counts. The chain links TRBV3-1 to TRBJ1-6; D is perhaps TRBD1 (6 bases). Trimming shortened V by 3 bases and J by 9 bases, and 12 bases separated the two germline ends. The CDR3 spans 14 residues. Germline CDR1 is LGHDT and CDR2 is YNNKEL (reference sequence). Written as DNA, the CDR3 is TGTGCCAGCAGCCAGCGGCAGGGGAGTTCACCCCTCCACTTT. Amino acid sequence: CASSQRQGSSPLHF.

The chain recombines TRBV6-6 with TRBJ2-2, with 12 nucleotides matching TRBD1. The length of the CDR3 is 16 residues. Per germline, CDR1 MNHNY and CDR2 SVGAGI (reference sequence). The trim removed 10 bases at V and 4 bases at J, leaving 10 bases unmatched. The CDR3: CATLNRDRGRTGELFF. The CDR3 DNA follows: TGTGCCACCCTAAACCGGGACAGGGGGCGCACCGGGGAGCTGTTTTTT.

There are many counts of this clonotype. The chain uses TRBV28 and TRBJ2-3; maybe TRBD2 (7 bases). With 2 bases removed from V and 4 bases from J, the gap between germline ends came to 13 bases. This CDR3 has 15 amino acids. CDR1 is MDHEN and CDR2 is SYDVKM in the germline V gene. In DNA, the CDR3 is TGTGCCAGCAGTTTAAGGGGGGGAGGTGCAGATACGCAGTATTTT. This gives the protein CASSLRGGGADTQYF.

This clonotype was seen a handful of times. In nucleotides, the CDR3 is TGTGCCAGCAGAGTGGACGGGGAAGAGACCCAGTACTTC. This codes for CASRVDGEETQYF. The chain employs TRBV2 and TRBJ2-5, with D perhaps matching TRBD2 (5 bases). The CDR3 spans 13 residues. Germline loops: CDR1 SNHLY, CDR2 FYNNEI. Trimming left V 6 bases short and J 3 bases short, with 11 bases between.

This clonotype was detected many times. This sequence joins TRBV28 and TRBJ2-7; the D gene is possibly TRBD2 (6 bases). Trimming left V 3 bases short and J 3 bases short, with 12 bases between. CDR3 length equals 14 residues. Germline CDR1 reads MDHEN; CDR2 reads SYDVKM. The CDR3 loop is CASSFTGSHYEQYF. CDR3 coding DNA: TGTGCCAGCAGTTTCACCGGGAGCCACTACGAGCAGTACTTC.

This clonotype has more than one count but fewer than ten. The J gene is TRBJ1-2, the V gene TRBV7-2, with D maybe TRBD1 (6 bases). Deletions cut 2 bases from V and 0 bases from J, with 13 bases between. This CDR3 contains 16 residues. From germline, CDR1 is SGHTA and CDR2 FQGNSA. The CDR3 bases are TGTGCCAGCAGCTTAACTCACAGGGAACCTAACTATGGCTACACCTTC. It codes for CASSLTHREPNYGYTF.

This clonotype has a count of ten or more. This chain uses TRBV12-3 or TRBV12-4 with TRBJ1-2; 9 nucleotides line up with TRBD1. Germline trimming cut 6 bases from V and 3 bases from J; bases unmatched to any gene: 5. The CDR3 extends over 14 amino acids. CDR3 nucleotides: TGTGCCAGCAGCCCGACAGGGGGGGACTATGGCTACACCTTC. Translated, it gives CASSPTGGDYGYTF.

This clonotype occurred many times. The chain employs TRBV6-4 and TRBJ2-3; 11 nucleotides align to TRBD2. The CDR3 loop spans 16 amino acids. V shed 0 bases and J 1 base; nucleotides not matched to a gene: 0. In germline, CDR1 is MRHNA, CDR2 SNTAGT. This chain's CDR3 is CASSDSTSGGTDTQYF. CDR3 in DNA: TGTGCCAGCAGTGACTCGACTAGCGGGGGCACAGATACGCAGTATTTT.

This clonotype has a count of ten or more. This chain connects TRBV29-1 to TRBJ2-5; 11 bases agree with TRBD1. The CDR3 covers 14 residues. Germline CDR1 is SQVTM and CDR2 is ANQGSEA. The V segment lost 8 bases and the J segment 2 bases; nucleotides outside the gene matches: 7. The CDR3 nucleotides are TGCAGCCTTCTGGGGGACAGGGGGCAAGAGACCCAGTACTTC. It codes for CSLLGDRGQETQYF.

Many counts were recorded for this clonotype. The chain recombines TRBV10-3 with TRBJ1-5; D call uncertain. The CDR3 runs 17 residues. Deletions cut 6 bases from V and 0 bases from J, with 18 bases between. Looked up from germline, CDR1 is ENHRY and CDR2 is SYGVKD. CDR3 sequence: CAISLKRKDNSNQPQHF. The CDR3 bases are TGTGCCATCAGCCTTAAACGGAAAGATAATAGCAATCAGCCCCAGCATTTT.

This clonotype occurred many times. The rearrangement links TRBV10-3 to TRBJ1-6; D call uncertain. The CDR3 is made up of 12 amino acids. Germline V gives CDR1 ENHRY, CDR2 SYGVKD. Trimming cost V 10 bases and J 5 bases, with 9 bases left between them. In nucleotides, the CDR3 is TGTGCCACCGGCGCGGATAATTCACCCCTCCACTTT. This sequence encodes CATGADNSPLHF.

This chain's CDR3 is CASGQGSQPQHF. The DNA for the CDR3 is TGTGCCAGCGGACAGGGCAGTCAGCCCCAGCATTTT. The rearrangement links TRBV2 to TRBJ1-5; 8 bases map to TRBD1. Per the germline V gene, CDR1 is SNHLY and CDR2 is FYNNEI. V lost 8 bases to trimming and J lost 6 bases; unmatched junction nucleotides: 3. This CDR3 contains 12 residues.

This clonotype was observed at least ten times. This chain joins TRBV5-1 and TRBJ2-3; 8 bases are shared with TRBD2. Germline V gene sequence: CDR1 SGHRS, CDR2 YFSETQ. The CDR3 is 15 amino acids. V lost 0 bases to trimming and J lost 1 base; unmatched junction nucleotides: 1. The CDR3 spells CASSLEAGGTDTQYF. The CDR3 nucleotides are TGCGCCAGCAGCTTGGAAGCGGGGGGCACAGATACGCAGTATTTT.

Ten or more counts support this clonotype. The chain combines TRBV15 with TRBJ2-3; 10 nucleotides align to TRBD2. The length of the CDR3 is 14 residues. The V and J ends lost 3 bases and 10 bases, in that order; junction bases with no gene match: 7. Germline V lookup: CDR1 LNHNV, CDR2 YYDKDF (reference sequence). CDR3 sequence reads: CATSRELSGGAQYF. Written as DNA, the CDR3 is TGTGCCACCAGCAGGGAATTAAGCGGGGGGGCGCAGTATTTT.

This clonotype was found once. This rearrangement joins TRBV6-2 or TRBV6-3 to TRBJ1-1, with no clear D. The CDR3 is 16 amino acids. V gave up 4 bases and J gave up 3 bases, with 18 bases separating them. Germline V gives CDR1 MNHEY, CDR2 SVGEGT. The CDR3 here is CASSSNIGESYTEAFF. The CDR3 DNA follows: TGTGCCAGCAGTTCCAACATTGGGGAGAGCTACACTGAAGCTTTCTTT.

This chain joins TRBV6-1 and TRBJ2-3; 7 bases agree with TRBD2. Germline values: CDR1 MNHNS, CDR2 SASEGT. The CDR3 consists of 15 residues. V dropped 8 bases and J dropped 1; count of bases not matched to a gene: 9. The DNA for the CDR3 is TGTGCCAGCTCCCTCGGGGAGGGAGGCACAGATACGCAGTATTTT. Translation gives CASSLGEGGTDTQYF.